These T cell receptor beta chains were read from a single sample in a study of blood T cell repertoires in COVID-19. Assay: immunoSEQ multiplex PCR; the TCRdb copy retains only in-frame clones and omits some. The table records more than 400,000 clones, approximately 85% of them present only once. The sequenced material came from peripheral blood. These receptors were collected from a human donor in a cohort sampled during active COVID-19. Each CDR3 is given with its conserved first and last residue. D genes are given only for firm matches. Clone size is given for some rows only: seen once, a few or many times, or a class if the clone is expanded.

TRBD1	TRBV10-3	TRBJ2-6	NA	TGTGCCATCAGTGAGCCCCAGGGGGCGCCCGGGGCCAACGTCCTGACTTTC	CAISEPQGAPGANVLTF
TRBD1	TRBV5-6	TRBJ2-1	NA	TGTGCCAGCAGCTGGACGACAGGGGGCAAACACAATGAGCAGTTCTTC	CASSWTTGGKHNEQFF
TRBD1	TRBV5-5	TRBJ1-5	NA	TGTGCCAGCAGCCGAGTAGACAGGGGCTATCAGCCCCAGCATTTT	CASSRVDRGYQPQHF
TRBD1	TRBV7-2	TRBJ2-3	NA	TGTGCCAGCTCAGGGCCGGGACAGGGAACAGATACGCAGTATTTT	CASSGPGQGTDTQYF
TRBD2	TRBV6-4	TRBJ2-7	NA	TGTGCCAGCACCTACGTCGGGGGGGGACACGAGCAGTACTTC	CASTYVGGGHEQYF
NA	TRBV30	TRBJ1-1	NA	TGTGCCTGGAGTGCTACAGGAAACACTGAAGCTTTCTTT	CAWSATGNTEAFF
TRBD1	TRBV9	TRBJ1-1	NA	TGTGCCAGCAGCGCAACAGGGGGGAACACTGAAGCTTTCTTT	CASSATGGNTEAFF
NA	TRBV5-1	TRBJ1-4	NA	TGCGCCAGCAGCTTGGATGGCTCAGCAACTAATGAAAAACTGTTTTTT	CASSLDGSATNEKLFF
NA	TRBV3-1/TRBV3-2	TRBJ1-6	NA	TGTGCCAGCAGCCAAGATTCAGCGGGTTTCTATAATTCACCCCTCCACTTT	CASSQDSAGFYNSPLHF
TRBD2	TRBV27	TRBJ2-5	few	TGTGCCAGCAGTTTCCTAGGGGCCCTAGCGGGAGGGGTAGAGACCCAGTACTTC	CASSFLGALAGGVETQYF
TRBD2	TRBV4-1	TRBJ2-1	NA	TGCGCCAGCAGCCAAGATCGCGAACTAGCGGGGGACTACAATGAGCAGTTCTTC	CASSQDRELAGDYNEQFF
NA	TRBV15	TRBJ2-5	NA	TGTGCCACCAGCGGGTCTCAGGGTTCTTGGGAGACCCAGTACTTC	CATSGSQGSWETQYF
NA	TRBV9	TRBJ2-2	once	TGTGCCAGCAGCATCCTTACCGGGGAGCTGTTTTTT	CASSILTGELFF
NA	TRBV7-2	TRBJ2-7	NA	TGTGCCAGCAGCTTCGAGAGCTCCTACGAGCAGTACTTC	CASSFESSYEQYF
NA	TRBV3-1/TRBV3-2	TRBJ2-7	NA	TGTGCCAGCAGCCAATTACGGGGCTACGAGCAGTACTTC	CASSQLRGYEQYF
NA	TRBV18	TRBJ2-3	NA	TGTGCCAGCTCACCACGGGACACTAGCACAGATACGCAGTATTTT	CASSPRDTSTDTQYF
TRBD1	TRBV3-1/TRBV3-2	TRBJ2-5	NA	TGTGCCAGCAGCCAAGTTCGAGGCAGGGGGGAGACCCAGTACTTC	CASSQVRGRGETQYF
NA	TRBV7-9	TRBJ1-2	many	TGTGCCAGCACCCTAACAGGGAATGGCTACACCTTC	CASTLTGNGYTF
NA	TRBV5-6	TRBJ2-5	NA	TGTGCCAGCAGCCCCAGCTGGGGGCGTCGGGAAGAGACCCAGTACTTC	CASSPSWGRREETQYF
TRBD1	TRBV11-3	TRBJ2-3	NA	TGTGCCAGCAGCCCAGGACAGGGCTCAGATACGCAGTATTTT	CASSPGQGSDTQYF
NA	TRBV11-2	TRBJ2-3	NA	TGTGCCAGCAGCTCCGGCTTACAGGGCTCAGATACGCAGTATTTT	CASSSGLQGSDTQYF
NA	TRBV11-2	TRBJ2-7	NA	TGTGCCAGCAGCCCGGGAGTCGAGCAGTACTTC	CASSPGVEQYF
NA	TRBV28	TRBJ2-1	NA	TGTGCCAGCAGTTTGCGCGGGGAGCGCAATGAGCAGTTCTTC	CASSLRGERNEQFF
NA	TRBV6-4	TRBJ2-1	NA	TGTGCCAGACCTTTCAGGAAAACCCTACCCCCATACAATGAGCAGTTCTTC	CARPFRKTLPPYNEQFF
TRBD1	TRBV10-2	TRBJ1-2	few	TGCGCCAGCAGCGCAGACAGGGGGAACTATGGCTACACCTTC	CASSADRGNYGYTF